This T cell receptor beta chain stems from a study of T cell repertoires in cytomegalovirus infection. About the research overall: The public TCR beta signatures pointed to both CMV infection and matching HLA type. Overall study findings and caveats: The study identified carriers of CMV plus the relevant HLA from cumulative public TCR beta family frequency. The study found HLA-C-restricted CMV-specific TCR beta clonotypes dominating the ex vivo response.

This clonotype was observed a handful of times. The target antigen is unknown. Trimming removed 8 bases from V and 8 bases from J, with 18 bases in between. Per the germline V gene, CDR1 is MNHEY and CDR2 is SVGAGI. The CDR3 loop spans 14 amino acids. TCRdb itself ran the reads through MiXCR, one entry per CDR3 protein. This table has 400,000 or so distinct CDR3 sequences, about a sixth appearing once. Sequencing input: PBMCs. This rearrangement joins TRBV6-5 to TRBJ1-4, with a possible D match to TRBD1 (5 bases). The receptor was isolated from a human donor in good health (CMV status not recorded). Some clones in this sample may be carry-over from other donors' samples. The CDR3 loop is CASGRGRRLEKLFF. The CDR3 DNA reads as TGTGCCAGCGGACGGGGGAGACGCTTAGAAAAACTGTTTTTT.